This TCR beta chain came from a study of OX40 agonist ivuxolimab in advanced cancers. In the study overall: Every patient in dose escalation had hepatocellular carcinoma, melanoma, renal cell or head and neck cancer. Past anti-PD-1, anti-PD-L1 or anti-CTLA-4 therapy was accepted, and 30% to 50% had received some.

CDR3 length: 15 amino acids. CDR1 and CDR2 from the germline V gene are MRHNA and SNTAGT. Between the trimmed V and J ends, which lost 2 bases and 1 base, there was a span of 8 bases. The timepoints at which blood was sampled were baseline, cycle 4 day 1, and cycle 7 day 1. This clone has just a few counts. Antigen: not known. The study's findings and limits: CD4+ and CD8+ blood T cells expanded clonally by week 6 at 0.1 to 3.0 mg/kg.

The repertoire was sequenced with immunoSEQ multiplex PCR; TCRdb's copy has only in-frame clones and lacks some. The table has some 20,000 clones, about four fifths seen once. The TCR was taken from an adult with an advanced solid tumor such as melanoma, head and neck, liver or kidney cancer. The sequencing here drew on CD4+ or CD8+ T cells sorted from blood, taken in a trial of the OX40 agonist ivuxolimab. V is TRBV6-4 and J is TRBJ1-4; no clear D. The CDR3 protein is CASSDRPGTNEKLFF. CDR3 DNA: TGTGCCAGCAGTGACCGACCAGGAACTAATGAAAAACTGTTTTTT.